This T cell receptor beta chain was sequenced during a study of T cell repertoires in cytomegalovirus infection. Study at large: It can be stated that public TCR beta signatures indicated CMV infection as well as a matching HLA type.

TCRdb used MiXCR to reprocess the reads, holding one entry per CDR3 protein. The repertoire holds some 270,000 distinct CDR3 sequences, with about 15% as singletons. The sample holds a few counts of this clonotype. Its specificity is not known. Study-level points and caveats: Public TCR beta family frequency separated CMV-and-HLA carriers, including in an independent cohort.

This CDR3 has 10 amino acids. CDR1 and CDR2 (germline): SNHLY, FYNNEI. V was cut by 1 base and J by 7 bases, with 1 base left in between. This chain links TRBV2 with TRBJ1-2; D is undetermined. The receptor was isolated from a human donor in good health (CMV status not recorded). Some clones in this sample may be carry-over from other donors' samples. The sequenced sample consisted of CD8+ T cells from PBMCs. CDR3 nucleotide sequence: TGTGCCAGCAGTGAAGGTGGCTACACCTTC. Its translation: CASSEGGYTF.